Listed below are T cell receptor beta chains from one sample, sequenced in a study of blood T cell repertoires in COVID-19. Method: immunoSEQ multiplex PCR; TCRdb's copy keeps in-frame clones and lacks some. The table has 24,000 or so clones, approximately 88% seen once. Sequenced sample: peripheral blood. These receptors were taken from a man aged 65 to 85 in a cohort sampled during active COVID-19. Both conserved end residues are part of each CDR3. D genes are given only for firm matches. Part of the rows lack a size; the others show once, few, many or a class for expanded clones.

v_gene,j_gene,d_gene,abundance,CDR3aa,CDR3nt
TRBV25-1,TRBJ2-3,TRBD2,-,CASSDFSGSGSDTQYF,TGTGCCAGCAGTGATTTTAGCGGGAGTGGTTCAGATACGCAGTATTTT
TRBV5-1,TRBJ1-1,TRBD1,-,CASSLWGDRGHDTEAFF,TGCGCCAGCAGCTTGTGGGGAGACAGGGGGCACGACACTGAAGCTTTCTTT
TRBV3-1/TRBV3-2,TRBJ2-1,TRBD2,-,CASSQSGLAGGGYNEQFF,TGTGCCAGCAGCCAATCGGGACTAGCGGGAGGGGGGTACAATGAGCAGTTCTTC
TRBV27,TRBJ2-1,TRBD2,-,CASNLSGTRFNEQFF,TGTGCCAGCAACCTATCCGGGACTAGATTCAATGAGCAGTTCTTC
TRBV7-8,TRBJ1-1,-,-,CASSTSTGPPEAFF,TGTGCCAGCAGCACCTCGACAGGTCCACCTGAAGCTTTCTTT
TRBV9,TRBJ2-7,-,-,CASSVVASDSEQYF,TGTGCCAGCAGCGTAGTAGCGTCGGATTCCGAGCAGTACTTC
TRBV28,TRBJ1-1,-,-,CASSPGGRRNTEAFF,TGTGCCAGCAGCCCGGGGGGGAGAAGGAACACTGAAGCTTTCTTT
TRBV2,TRBJ2-5,-,once,CASSEGHLKETQYF,TGTGCCAGCAGTGAAGGACACCTAAAAGAGACCCAGTACTTC
TRBV7-7,TRBJ2-5,-,-,CASSLGGQRKETQYF,TGTGCTAGCAGCTTAGGCGGACAGCGAAAAGAGACCCAGTACTTC
TRBV27,TRBJ2-4,-,-,CASSLSGVDIQYF,TGTGCCAGCAGTTTATCAGGGGTTGACATTCAGTACTTC
TRBV7-9,TRBJ2-2,-,-,CASSLQGTNTGELFF,TGTGCCAGCAGCCTACAGGGTACGAACACCGGGGAGCTGTTTTTT
TRBV4-3,TRBJ2-2,-,few,CASSQVEGRVWNTGELFF,TGCGCCAGCAGCCAAGTAGAGGGTAGAGTTTGGAACACCGGGGAGCTGTTTTTT
TRBV7-9,TRBJ2-2,TRBD1,-,CASSLTGGTGELFF,TGTGCCAGCAGCTTAACAGGGGGCACCGGGGAGCTGTTTTTT
TRBV5-1,TRBJ1-1,-,-,CASSLGSREAFF,TGCGCCAGCAGCTTGGGCAGCAGGGAAGCTTTCTTT
TRBV7-9,TRBJ2-7,TRBD2,-,CASSWRERVEQYF,TGTGCCAGCAGTTGGCGGGAGAGGGTCGAGCAGTACTTC
TRBV5-1,TRBJ1-2,-,-,CASSFSGGADYGYTF,TGCGCCAGCAGCTTCTCTGGGGGCGCGGACTATGGCTACACCTTC
TRBV19,TRBJ1-5,-,-,CASSIDFSDQPQHF,TGTGCCAGTAGTATAGATTTCAGCGATCAGCCCCAGCATTTT
TRBV9,TRBJ2-2,TRBD2,-,CASSVGTSGTGELFF,TGTGCCAGCAGCGTAGGCACTAGCGGCACCGGGGAGCTGTTTTTT
TRBV4-3,TRBJ1-2,-,-,CASNQDGRGSYGYTF,TGCGCCAGCAACCAAGATGGTCGAGGGTCCTATGGCTACACCTTC
TRBV4-3,TRBJ1-4,TRBD1,-,CASSQDLHRRGPGEKLFF,TGCGCCAGCAGCCAAGATCTTCATCGTAGGGGGCCCGGAGAAAAACTGTTTTTT
TRBV7-8,TRBJ1-4,-,-,CASSPRQDPMNSLFF,TGTGCCAGCAGCCCTCGACAGGACCCAATGAATAGTCTGTTTTTT
TRBV7-6,TRBJ2-3,TRBD2,-,CASSLSGTSGSIQYF,TGTGCCAGCAGCTTATCCGGGACTAGCGGGAGCATTCAGTATTTT
TRBV9,TRBJ2-3,TRBD2,once,CASTGTSGTSTDTQYF,TGTGCCAGCACCGGAACTAGCGGGACTAGCACAGATACGCAGTATTTT
TRBV7-7,TRBJ2-5,TRBD2,-,CASSSSGGGQETQYF,TGTGCTAGCAGCTCGTCGGGAGGTGGGCAAGAGACCCAGTACTTC
TRBV28,TRBJ2-1,-,-,CASSPTGRNEQFF,TGTGCCAGCAGTCCGACAGGGAGGAATGAGCAGTTCTTC
TRBV24-1,TRBJ2-7,TRBD1,-,CATSESGTGGGEQYF,TGTGCCACCAGTGAAAGCGGGACAGGGGGTGGGGAGCAGTACTTC
TRBV5-1,TRBJ1-1,-,few,CASSLVGGDAFF,TGCGCCAGCAGCTTGGTTGGAGGGGATGCTTTCTTT
TRBV27,TRBJ1-3,-,once,CASSRTALGAGNTIYF,TGTGCCAGCAGTAGAACTGCTCTAGGGGCTGGAAACACCATATATTTT